The following is a TCR beta chain sequence with its context. The antigen is unknown. The PCR had 60 Vbeta and 13 Jbeta primers. Method: immunoSEQ multiplex PCR; TCRdb's copy keeps in-frame clones and lacks some. The table has some 150,000 clones, 80% to 90% seen once. V was shortened by 7 bases and J by 2 bases, with 8 bases between the two germline ends. Germline lookup yields CDR1 SEHNR and CDR2 FQNEAQ (reference sequence). The CDR3 runs to 12 residues. The data derive from a study of cytomegalovirus exposure and HLA in healthy donors. Study-level points and caveats: As immune exposure information, only CMV serostatus was available. Reports indicated that the classifier achieved high specificity and sensitivity in diagnosing cytomegalovirus status. Some TCR beta chains (about 170 of them) were listed as cytomegalovirus-associated.

The receptor was derived from a woman in her 40s in good health and CMV-seropositive. Sequencing input: PBMCs. The chain uses TRBV7-9 and TRBJ2-5; D unresolved. CDR3 coding DNA: TGTGCCAGCAACACAGTTCAAGAGACCCAGTACTTC. As protein: CASNTVQETQYF. Looking up the rest from reference TRBV7-9 and TRBJ2-5 gives the full variable domain: DTGVSQNPRHKITKRGQNVTFRCDPISEHNRLYWYRQTLGQGPEFLTYFQNEAQLEKSRLLSDRFSAERPKGSFSTLEIQRTEQGDSAMYLCASNTVQETQYFGPGTRLLVL.